A selection of T cell receptor beta chains follows, all from one sample in a study of T-cell reconstitution after alpha-beta-depleted transplantation in children. MiXCR, applied by TCRdb to the PCR reads, yields one record per CDR3 protein. The sample records roughly 310,000 distinct CDR3 sequences, 23% being singletons. This sample comprised PBMCs, mostly from graft donor cells, obtained 180 days after TCRalphabeta/CD19-depleted stem cell transplant. All receptors derive from a male patient between 10 and 17 years old who had a stem cell transplant for acute lymphoblastic leukemia, so the T cells may come from the graft donor. Both conserved end residues are part of each CDR3. D genes are given only for firm matches. For some rows the clone size is stated as once, few or many, or as a class when expanded; others skip it.

J gene | D gene | V gene | clone size | CDR3 DNA | CDR3 protein
TRBJ2-1 | TRBD2 | TRBV4-1 | . | TGCGCCAGCAGCCAATTCGGGGGGTTTGTCGGCAATGAGCAGTTCTTC | CASSQFGGFVGNEQFF
TRBJ1-6 | . | TRBV12-3/TRBV12-4 | . | TGTGCCAGCAGTTTTGGTAGGGGTAACTCACCCCTCCACTTT | CASSFGRGNSPLHF
TRBJ2-3 | . | TRBV9 | few | TGTGCCAGCAGCGTAGAGGCCAGATCTAGCACAGATACGCAGTATTTT | CASSVEARSSTDTQYF
TRBJ1-5 | . | TRBV11-2 | . | TGTGCCAGCAGCTTAGCGTCAGGCCCAGATTATCAGCCCCAGCATTTT | CASSLASGPDYQPQHF
TRBJ2-3 | TRBD1 | TRBV9 | . | TGTGCCAGCAGCGGACCAACAGGGGACGCAGATACGCAGTATTTT | CASSGPTGDADTQYF
TRBJ1-5 | TRBD1 | TRBV11-2 | few | TGTGCCAGCAGCCCAGATACAGGGGGTTATCAGCCCCAGCATTTT | CASSPDTGGYQPQHF
TRBJ1-1 | . | TRBV15 | . | TGTGCCACCAGCAGAGGTCCACAGGGATTTATGAACACTGAAGCTTTCTTT | CATSRGPQGFMNTEAFF
TRBJ2-7 | TRBD2 | TRBV28 | . | TGTGCCAGCGGATATACTAGCGGGAGCTCCTACGAGCAGTACTTC | CASGYTSGSSYEQYF
TRBJ1-1 | TRBD1 | TRBV11-2 | . | TGTGCCAGCAGAGGGGGACAGGGAATGAACACTGAAGCTTTCTTT | CASRGGQGMNTEAFF
TRBJ2-7 | . | TRBV9 | few | TGTGCCAGCAGCGCCTCGGTACAGTCCTACGAGCAGTACTTC | CASSASVQSYEQYF
TRBJ2-3 | . | TRBV7-9 | . | TGTGCCAGCAGCTTGGTACAGGGCGATACGCAGTATTTT | CASSLVQGDTQYF
TRBJ2-5 | . | TRBV19 | . | TGTGCCAGTAGCCCCAGCGGGTGGCAAGAGACCCAGTACTTC | CASSPSGWQETQYF
TRBJ2-7 | . | TRBV9 | . | TGTGCCAGCAGCGTAATTTCTAGCAACGAGCAGTACTTC | CASSVISSNEQYF
TRBJ2-3 | TRBD1 | TRBV6-1 | . | TGTGCCAGCAGAAACCTTCCGGGACAGGGGCTCAGAACAGATACGCAGTATTTT | CASRNLPGQGLRTDTQYF
TRBJ1-2 | . | TRBV4-1 | few | TGCGCCAGCAGCCAAGATCAGCGGCTTAACTATGGCTACACCTTC | CASSQDQRLNYGYTF
TRBJ2-5 | . | TRBV4-1 | few | TGCGCCAGCAGCCAAGAGGGGGCTCGTGGACAAGAGACCCAGTACTTC | CASSQEGARGQETQYF
TRBJ1-1 | . | TRBV18 | few | TGTGCCAGCTCACCATTTCGGGGGGCCGGAACCACTGAAGCTTTCTTT | CASSPFRGAGTTEAFF
TRBJ2-5 | . | TRBV7-3 | many | TGTGCCAGCAGCTTAACAGGGATTGTCGGGGAGACCCAGTACTTC | CASSLTGIVGETQYF
TRBJ2-1 | TRBD1 | TRBV29-1 | many | TGCAGCGTTGTAGTTGGACAGGGTAATGAGCAGTTCTTC | CSVVVGQGNEQFF
TRBJ2-3 | . | TRBV7-9 | . | TGTGCCAGCAGCTTAGTTCAAATTAGAAGCACAGATACGCAGTATTTT | CASSLVQIRSTDTQYF
TRBJ2-2 | . | TRBV6-2/TRBV6-3 | . | TGTGCCAGCAGCCCACTACGGCGGACGAACACCGGGGAGCTGTTTTTT | CASSPLRRTNTGELFF
TRBJ1-1 | . | TRBV7-3 | . | TGTGCCAGCAGCCCGGACGGACCGAACACTGAAGCTTTCTTT | CASSPDGPNTEAFF
TRBJ2-7 | . | TRBV16 | . | TGTGCCAGCCTGCCCCCCGGCCGGCTTTCCTACGAGCAGTACTTC | CASLPPGRLSYEQYF
TRBJ2-3 | TRBD2 | TRBV20-1 | . | TGCAGTGCTAGAGTACCACAGCGGGAGAGTGGAGATACGCAGTATTTT | CSARVPQRESGDTQYF
TRBJ2-7 | . | TRBV7-2 | . | TGTGCCAGCAGCTTAGGTAGGGCCCCCCTGTATACCGAGCAGTACTTC | CASSLGRAPLYTEQYF
TRBJ1-2 | . | TRBV6-5 | . | TGTGCCAGCAGTTATGAGGGGGACTATGGCTACACCTTC | CASSYEGDYGYTF
TRBJ2-1 | . | TRBV6-4 | . | TGTGCCAGCAGCTTTGGGCCGGGAAATGAGCAGTTCTTC | CASSFGPGNEQFF
TRBJ1-2 | . | TRBV5-6 | . | TGTGCCAGCAGCTTGCGGAGAGGCTACACCTTC | CASSLRRGYTF
TRBJ2-3 | . | TRBV24-1 | . | TGTGCCACCAGTGATGCGACTAGACGTTATACGCAGTATTTT | CATSDATRRYTQYF
TRBJ2-5 | TRBD2 | TRBV29-1 | . | TGCAGCGTTGCTAGATTAGCGGGAGGGCGGGGGAGAGAGACCCAGTACTTC | CSVARLAGGRGRETQYF
TRBJ2-1 | TRBD2 | TRBV20-1 | . | TGCAGTGCCTTCGGGAGGGCACTAGGTGCCTACAATAAGCAGTTCTTC | CSAFGRALGAYNKQFF
TRBJ2-1 | TRBD2 | TRBV7-2 | . | TGTGCCAGCAGCCTGGCGGGGTCGGGGGGGCAGTTCTTC | CASSLAGSGGQFF
TRBJ2-7 | . | TRBV6-2/TRBV6-3 | . | TGTGCCAGCAGCCTACGCCCCTACGAGCAGTACTTC | CASSLRPYEQYF
TRBJ2-2 | TRBD2 | TRBV20-1 | . | TGCAGTGCTCTCCTCGGGACTAGTACCGGGGAGCTGTTTTTT | CSALLGTSTGELFF
TRBJ2-3 | TRBD2 | TRBV18 | . | TGTGCCAGCTCACCATCCATTCCCTCTGTAGCGGGGTACACAGATACGCTGTATTTT | CASSPSIPSVAGYTDTLYF
TRBJ2-2 | TRBD2 | TRBV6-1 | . | TGTGCCAGCAGCCGAGCGGGACCCAACACCGGGGAGCTGTTTTTT | CASSRAGPNTGELFF
TRBJ2-7 | TRBD2 | TRBV10-3 | . | TGTGCCAGCACCCTCACCTTAGCGGGAGACGGCTACGAGCAGTACTTC | CASTLTLAGDGYEQYF
TRBJ2-2 | . | TRBV7-9 | . | TGTGCCAGCAGCTTAAGGGCAGGGGCGAACACCGGGGAGCTGTTTTTT | CASSLRAGANTGELFF
TRBJ2-7 | . | TRBV6-1 | . | TGTGCCAGCAGTGAAGGTCTAGGGCCACTCTCCTACGAGCAGTACTTC | CASSEGLGPLSYEQYF
TRBJ2-2 | TRBD2 | TRBV4-2 | . | TGTGCCAGCAGCCAGCCCATTACTAGCGTAGACACCGGGGAGCTGTTTTTT | CASSQPITSVDTGELFF
TRBJ2-5 | . | TRBV3-1 | few | TGTGCCAGCAGCTCCCCTCGTTGGAAAGAGACCCAGTACTTC | CASSSPRWKETQYF